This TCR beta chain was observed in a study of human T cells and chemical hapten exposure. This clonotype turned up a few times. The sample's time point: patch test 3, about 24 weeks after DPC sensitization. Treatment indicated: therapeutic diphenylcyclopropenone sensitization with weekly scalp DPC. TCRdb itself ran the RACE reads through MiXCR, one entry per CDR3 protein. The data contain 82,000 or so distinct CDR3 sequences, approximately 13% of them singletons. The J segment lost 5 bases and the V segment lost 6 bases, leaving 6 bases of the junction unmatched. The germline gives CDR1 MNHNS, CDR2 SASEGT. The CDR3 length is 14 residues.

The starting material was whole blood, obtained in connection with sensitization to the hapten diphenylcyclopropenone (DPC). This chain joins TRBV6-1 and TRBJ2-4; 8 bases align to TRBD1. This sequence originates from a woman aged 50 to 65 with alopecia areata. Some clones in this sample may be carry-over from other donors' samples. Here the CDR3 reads CASRTGQGENIQYF. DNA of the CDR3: TGTGCCAGCAGGACCGGACAGGGAGAAAACATTCAGTACTTC.